The 32 T cell receptor beta chains below all came from one sample that was sequenced in a study of blood T cell repertoires in COVID-19. Profiled with immunoSEQ multiplex PCR; TCRdb holds only in-frame clones, not every one. The repertoire holds 90,000 to 110,000 clones, with 75% to 85% as singletons. Sequencing was done on a sample of peripheral blood. Source of these receptors: an older woman with acute or convalescent COVID-19.

J is TRBJ1-5 and V is TRBV6-2 or TRBV6-3; D not resolved. Germline assignment: CDR1 MNHEY and CDR2 SVGEGT. V gave up 1 base and J gave up 5 bases, with 12 bases separating them. CDR3 size: 15 residues. As DNA, the CDR3 is TGTGCCAGCAGTTACTTGGCGGGGTTGGATCAGCCCCAGCATTTT. It yields the protein CASSYLAGLDQPQHF.

This chain connects TRBV9 to TRBJ1-6; 8 nucleotides align to TRBD1. Per the germline V gene, CDR1 is SGDLS and CDR2 is YYNGEE. V was pared by 6 bases and J by 0 bases, with 5 bases of the junction left unmatched. The CDR3 loop spans 16 amino acids. The CDR3 DNA sequence: TGTGCCAGCACCCCAGGGGGCAGCTCCTATAATTCACCCCTCCACTTT. It yields the protein CASTPGGSSYNSPLHF. Full variable domain (outside the CDR3, taken from reference TRBV9 and TRBJ1-6): DSGVTQTPKHLITATGQRVTLRCSPRSGDLSVYWYQQSLDQGLQFLIQYYNGEERAKGNILERFSAQQFPDLHSELNLSSLELGDSALYFCASTPGGSSYNSPLHFGNGTRLTVT.

The chain uses TRBV7-2 and TRBJ2-7; D gene unclear. Trimming pared 5 bases from V and 6 bases from J, leaving 11 bases between. The CDR3 length is 12 residues. Germline CDR1 is SGHTA and CDR2 is FQGNSA. CDR3 DNA: TGTGCCAGCAGCCCCCAGGCCCTCGAGCAGTACTTC. Translation: CASSPQALEQYF.

This chain connects TRBV5-1 to TRBJ1-1; 8 nucleotides agree with TRBD1. J lost 0 bases, V lost 0 bases, and 7 bases had no gene match. The CDR3 runs 17 residues. Germline values: CDR1 SGHRS, CDR2 YFSETQ. CDR3: CASSLEAGGPLNTEAFF. The CDR3 DNA sequence: TGCGCCAGCAGCTTGGAGGCAGGGGGCCCCTTGAACACTGAAGCTTTCTTT.

The chain couples TRBV2 to TRBJ1-1; TRBD1 matches at 7 bases. The CDR3 loop spans 12 amino acids. Trimming took 6 bases from V and 6 from J; bases not matched to a gene: 4. Germline V CDR1 and CDR2: SNHLY, FYNNEI. The CDR3, as DNA: TGTGCCAGCAGCGCAGGGGGGCCTGAAGCTTTCTTT. It translates to CASSAGGPEAFF.

This rearrangement joins TRBV21-1 to TRBJ1-2; TRBD1 is the table's D call, not checked against the DNA. TRBV21-1 represents a pseudogene. This CDR3 spans 15 amino acids. The CDR3 region has the DNA TGTGCCAGCAGCAAGGGACAGGGGGCGGACTATGGCTACACCTTC. Amino acids: CASSKGQGADYGYTF.

The chain links TRBV30 to TRBJ1-6; possibly TRBD1 for D (6 bases). Trimming pared 3 bases from V and 0 bases from J, leaving 12 bases between. Germline loops: CDR1 GTSNPN, CDR2 SVGIG (reference sequence). The CDR3 sequence is 16 residues long. The CDR3 loop reads CAWRRQASSYNSPLHF. The CDR3 DNA reads TGTGCCTGGAGGAGACAGGCGAGCTCCTATAATTCACCCCTCCACTTT. Full variable domain (rest looked up from reference TRBV30 and TRBJ1-6): SQTIHQWPATLVQPVGSPLSLECTVEGTSNPNLYWYRQAAGRGLQLLFYSVGIGQISSEVPQNLSASRPQDRQFILSSKKLLLSDSGFYLCAWRRQASSYNSPLHFGNGTRLTVT.

This clone was seen once. This CDR3 reads CASSPRRAGGETQYF. The CDR3, as DNA: TGTGCCAGCAGCCCCCGGCGGGCGGGAGGGGAGACCCAGTACTTC. This chain uses TRBV3-1 (or the pseudogene TRBV3-2) with TRBJ2-5; 9 nucleotides align to TRBD2. The germline CDR1 and CDR2 sequences are LGHDT and YNNKEL (reference sequence). V dropped 4 bases and J dropped 5; count of bases not matched to a gene: 8. CDR3 length: 15 amino acids.

The rearrangement links TRBV7-2 to TRBJ2-7; no clear D. Germline V gives CDR1 SGHTA, CDR2 FQGNSA. CDR3 size: 11 residues. Trimming pared 2 bases from V and 5 bases from J, leaving 4 bases between. CDR3 nucleotide sequence: TGTGCCAGCAGCTTACGGGACGAGCAGTACTTC. It codes for CASSLRDEQYF.

The rearrangement uses TRBV7-9 and TRBJ1-5, with 11 bases matching TRBD1. The germline V gene has CDR1 SEHNR and CDR2 FQNEAQ (reference sequence). With 5 bases clipped from V and 3 bases from J, the junction kept 9 bases outside the gene matches. The CDR3 spans 17 residues. CDR3 sequence: CASSLGGTGGPNQPQHF. Written as DNA, the CDR3 is TGTGCCAGCAGCCTCGGTGGGACAGGGGGGCCCAATCAGCCCCAGCATTTT.

The V gene is TRBV2, the J gene TRBJ1-1, with unresolved D. V lost 8 bases and J lost 7, with 17 bases in between. Germline V gene sequence: CDR1 SNHLY, CDR2 FYNNEI. This CDR3 has 13 residues. CDR3 in DNA: TGTGCCAGCGGCAGTAGCCCGGTGGGTGAAGCTTTCTTT. Translation gives CASGSSPVGEAFF.

The chain carries TRBV10-1 and TRBJ1-1; tentative D call: TRBD1 (5 bases). Trimming removed 5 bases from V and 7 bases from J, with 11 bases in between. The CDR3 is 12 amino acids. Germline V gives CDR1 WNHNN, CDR2 SYGVQD (reference sequence). CDR3 residues: CASSNKDIEAFF. Here the CDR3 DNA reads TGCGCCAGCAGTAACAAGGACATTGAAGCTTTCTTT.

This chain links TRBV29-1 with TRBJ2-3; D is undetermined. Trimming removed 4 bases at V and 0 bases at J, with 11 bases between. From germline, CDR1 is SQVTM and CDR2 ANQGSEA. The CDR3 sequence is 14 residues long. The CDR3 region has the DNA TGCAGCGTTGTTGCTACAGCTAGCACAGATACGCAGTATTTT. This gives the protein CSVVATASTDTQYF.

This clone was recorded many times. The chain couples TRBV5-4 to TRBJ1-3, with a weak D call TRBD1 (5 bases). The CDR3 is 12 residues long. V dropped 7 bases and J dropped 0 bases, with 5 bases sitting between them. CDR1 is SGHNT, CDR2 YYREEE, per germline (reference sequence). The CDR3 DNA sequence: TGTGCCAGCCAGGGCTCTGGAAACACCATATATTTT. Encoded protein: CASQGSGNTIYF.

This clone was seen more than once but under ten times. V gene TRBV27 combines with J gene TRBJ1-2; 7 nucleotides agree with TRBD1. The V gene end was trimmed by 3 bases and the J gene end by 6 bases; junction bases not matched to a gene: 4. Germline CDR1 is MNHEY and CDR2 is SMNVEV (reference sequence). This CDR3 has 13 residues. The CDR3 coding sequence is TGTGCCAGCAGTTTCCCAGGGGGGAATGGCTACACCTTC. Translated: CASSFPGGNGYTF.

The chain links TRBV6-2 or TRBV6-3 to TRBJ2-1, with a tentative D call TRBD2 (5 bases). The V end was cut by 2 bases, the J end by 4 bases, with 9 bases between. CDR1 and CDR2 from the germline V gene are MNHEY and SVGEGT. CDR3 length: 14 amino acids. The CDR3 DNA reads TGTGCCAGCAGTTACCGGAGGTGGTACAATGAGCAGTTCTTC. Translation gives CASSYRRWYNEQFF.

V and J are TRBV7-9 and TRBJ2-7; D may be TRBD2 (5 bases). This CDR3 is built from 14 residues. Germline assignment: CDR1 SEHNR and CDR2 FQNEAQ (reference sequence). Trimming removed 3 bases from V and 5 bases from J, with 14 bases in between. In DNA form, the CDR3 reads TGTGCCAGCAGCTTCCTGAACACCGGGGACGAGCAGTACTTC. This encodes CASSFLNTGDEQYF.

The genes are TRBV7-2 and TRBJ2-5; D perhaps matches TRBD2 (6 bases). The CDR3 is 13 amino acids. Germline V CDR1 and CDR2: SGHTA, FQGNSA. V gave up 5 bases and J gave up 5 bases, with 12 bases separating them. As DNA, the CDR3 is TGTGCCAGCAGCCCTCTAGCGCAGGAGACCCAGTACTTC. It specifies CASSPLAQETQYF.

This chain joins TRBV5-1 and TRBJ2-2; possible D gene TRBD2, 5 bases. This CDR3 spans 15 amino acids. From germline, CDR1 is SGHRS and CDR2 YFSETQ. Trimming removed 1 base at V and 0 bases at J, with 7 bases between. CDR3 sequence: CASSLQRTNTGELFF. The CDR3 nucleotides are TGCGCCAGCAGCTTGCAGCGGACGAACACCGGGGAGCTGTTTTTT.

The sample holds one count of this clone. This chain joins TRBV27 and TRBJ1-6; D gene uncertain. V lost 6 bases and J 0 bases, leaving 9 bases between the germline ends. The V gene's germline CDR1 is MNHEY and CDR2 SMNVEV (reference sequence). This CDR3 contains 15 residues. The CDR3 nucleotides read TGTGCCAGCAGCCTCGTAAACTCCTATAATTCACCCCTCCACTTT. Translated: CASSLVNSYNSPLHF.

The CDR3 is CASSPVVQPYEQYF. DNA for the CDR3: TGTGCCAGCAGCCCTGTTGTACAGCCCTACGAGCAGTACTTC. The chain joins TRBV28 to TRBJ2-7; D unclear. V gave up 6 bases and J gave up 2 bases, with 14 bases separating them. Germline lookup yields CDR1 MDHEN and CDR2 SYDVKM. The CDR3 consists of 14 residues.

This clone was counted a few times. Other DNA sequences from this sample encode an identical CDR3 as well. The chain has TRBV19 and TRBJ2-3; 8 bases are shared with TRBD2. Trimming cost V 1 base and J 1 base; bases outside gene matches: 1. This CDR3 has 15 residues. Per germline, CDR1 LNHDA and CDR2 SQIVND (reference sequence). The CDR3 nucleotides read TGTGCCAGTAGTATAGCACTAGCGGGCACAGATACGCAGTATTTT. Its translation: CASSIALAGTDTQYF.

This chain joins TRBV19 and TRBJ2-2, with D maybe TRBD2 (6 bases). V lost 3 bases and J 1 base, leaving 9 bases between the germline ends. The CDR3 is 15 amino acids. The V gene's germline CDR1 is LNHDA and CDR2 SQIVND (reference sequence). The CDR3 nucleotides are TGTGCCAGTAGTATGTTGGGAGGGAACACCGGGGAGCTGTTTTTT. This codes for CASSMLGGNTGELFF.

The CDR3, as DNA: TGCGCCAGCAGCTTGGAAGGCAGGGGGCTTAACGAGCAGTACTTC. This sequence encodes CASSLEGRGLNEQYF. The chain has TRBV5-1 and TRBJ2-7, with TRBD1 identical over 8 bases. The germline V gene encodes CDR1 SGHRS and CDR2 YFSETQ. Unmatched junction bases numbered 7, after V lost 0 bases and J lost 5 bases. CDR3 length equals 15 residues.

This clone was seen at least ten times. The chain carries TRBV4-2 and TRBJ2-7; D gene uncertain. V shed 0 bases and J shed 2 bases, with 8 bases lying between them. The CDR3 is 14 amino acids. Germline V lookup: CDR1 LGHNA, CDR2 YNFKEQ. CDR3 nucleotide sequence: TGTGCCAGCAGCCAAGACCCATCTACCTACGAGCAGTACTTC. This encodes CASSQDPSTYEQYF.

The rearrangement links TRBV6-6 to TRBJ1-5; 8 bases match TRBD1. The V gene's germline CDR1 is MNHNY and CDR2 SVGAGI (reference sequence). The V and J ends lost 7 bases and 6 bases, in that order; junction bases with no gene match: 2. The CDR3 is made up of 12 amino acids. The CDR3 loop is CASTGQGQPQHF. CDR3 bases: TGTGCCAGCACAGGACAGGGTCAGCCCCAGCATTTT.

A few counts support this clone. V and J are TRBV13 and TRBJ2-7, with D maybe TRBD1 (6 bases). V gave up 4 bases and J gave up 0 bases, with 16 bases separating them. The CDR3 sequence is 16 residues long. Germline CDR1 is PRHDT and CDR2 is FYEKMQ (reference sequence). The CDR3 DNA is TGTGCCAGCAGCTCCTTAGGGGGAGATAGCTCCTACGAGCAGTACTTC. Its translation: CASSSLGGDSSYEQYF.

This chain uses TRBV6-5 with TRBJ2-2, with D possibly being TRBD2 (5 bases). CDR3 size: 16 residues. Germline CDR1 and CDR2: MNHEY and SVGAGI. Trimming pared 4 bases from V and 4 bases from J, leaving 16 bases between. CDR3 nucleotide sequence: TGTGCCAGCAGTTCGAAACATCTCGAGGGCACCGGGGAGCTGTTTTTT. This codes for CASSSKHLEGTGELFF.

The CDR3 loop reads CASSETGWYEQYF. CDR3 bases: TGTGCCAGCAGTGAGACAGGTTGGTACGAGCAGTACTTC. The V and J genes are TRBV2 and TRBJ2-7, with D possibly matching TRBD1 (6 bases). This CDR3 has 13 amino acids. Germline CDR1 and CDR2: SNHLY and FYNNEI. Deletions cut 3 bases from V and 4 bases from J, with 10 bases between.

CDR3 bases: TGTGCCAGCAGCTCACGTAGCGGGAGGGCGTTCGACAATGAGCAGTTCTTC. It translates to CASSSRSGRAFDNEQFF. The chain carries TRBV7-2 and TRBJ2-1, with 11 bases lining up with TRBD2. The germline V gene encodes CDR1 SGHTA and CDR2 FQGNSA. The CDR3 sequence is 17 residues long. The V gene end was trimmed by 4 bases and the J gene end by 5 bases; junction bases not matched to a gene: 10.

V and J are TRBV4-2 and TRBJ2-4; 8 bases map to TRBD1. This CDR3 has 15 residues. Germline V CDR1 and CDR2: LGHNA, YNFKEQ. The V and J ends lost 3 bases and 7 bases, in that order; junction bases with no gene match: 8. CDR3 sequence reads: CASSQAQDRANIQYF. In DNA, the CDR3 is TGTGCCAGCAGCCAGGCCCAGGACAGGGCGAACATTCAGTACTTC.

The chain uses TRBV4-3 and TRBJ2-3, with TRBD2 matching over 9 bases. There are 15 residues in the CDR3. Per germline, CDR1 LGHNA and CDR2 YSLEER. The junction had 5 bases not matched to a gene; V was cut back by 4 bases and J by 3 bases. Here the CDR3 DNA reads TGCGCCAGCAGCCGCCTTAGCGGGGGTACAGATACGCAGTATTTT. Its protein is CASSRLSGGTDTQYF.